Presented here are 3 T cell receptor beta chains from one specimen sequenced in a study of blood T cell repertoires in COVID-19. Using immunoSEQ multiplex PCR, the repertoire was profiled, and TCRdb retains in-frame clones only, with some absent. The table lists about 40,000 clones, about 80% of them singletons. The sample consisted of peripheral blood. Every receptor here comes from a woman aged 55-70 years with acute or convalescent COVID-19.

DNA of the CDR3: TGTGCCAGCTCCCTCGGGACAGGGGCGACAGATACGCAGTATTTT. This translates into CASSLGTGATDTQYF. The rearrangement links TRBV18 to TRBJ2-3; 10 nucleotides align to TRBD1. Germline CDR1 KGHSH, CDR2 LQKENI. The CDR3 totals 15 residues. V trimming: 6 bases; J trimming: 3 bases; junction bases outside the gene matches: 6.

This clone was observed a few times. V and J are TRBV27 and TRBJ1-1; D ambiguous. The CDR3 is 13 residues long. Germline V CDR1 and CDR2: MNHEY, SMNVEV (reference sequence). V was shortened by 5 bases and J by 1 base, with 8 bases between the two germline ends. CDR3 sequence: CASSVQRNTEAFF. In nucleotides, the CDR3 is TGTGCCAGCAGTGTACAGAGGAACACTGAAGCTTTCTTT.

CDR3 nucleotide sequence: TGCACCAGCAGCCCTGAGAATTCACCCCTCCACTTT. Residues: CTSSPENSPLHF. J is TRBJ1-6 and V is TRBV1. TRBV1 is a pseudogene. The CDR3 spans 12 residues.